Listed here are 9 T cell receptor beta chains from one sample, sequenced in a study of T-cell memory formation after mild COVID-19. TCRdb redid the calling of the 5' RACE reads with MiXCR, one entry per CDR3 protein. The sample has roughly 400,000 distinct CDR3 sequences, roughly 15% seen once. The sequenced sample was PBMCs or a T cell subset sorted from them (not recorded which). Receptor source: a man aged 18 to 29 who had mild COVID-19 (a few samples of this study predate the infection). Cell type and time point are not known.

This clonotype was picked up many times. The chain couples TRBV5-1 to TRBJ2-7, with 10 bases that match TRBD1. After removal of 3 bases from V and 6 bases from J, the junction contained 6 bases not matched to a gene. The CDR3 runs 14 residues. Germline CDR1 SGHRS, CDR2 YFSETQ. The CDR3: CASSWRDRGLEQYF. CDR3 nucleotides: TGCGCCAGCAGCTGGCGGGACAGGGGTCTCGAGCAGTACTTC.

This clonotype turned up a few times. This sequence joins TRBV4-1 and TRBJ2-5; 9 bases fit TRBD2. Germline-derived CDR1 and CDR2 are MGHRA and YSYEKL. Trimming took 4 bases from V and 5 from J; bases not matched to a gene: 14. The CDR3 is made up of 17 amino acids. The CDR3 DNA sequence: TGCGCCAGCAGCCCCTCCGGTCGGCTAGCGGGGAGGGAGACCCAGTACTTC. As protein: CASSPSGRLAGRETQYF.

J is TRBJ1-1 and V is TRBV5-1; 7 positions match TRBD1. CDR3 size: 14 residues. Germline CDR1 SGHRS, CDR2 YFSETQ. Trimming at V came to 4 bases and at J to 2 bases, leaving 5 bases not matched to a gene. The CDR3 reads CASSPGDRNTEAFF. In DNA form, the CDR3 reads TGCGCCAGCAGCCCGGGGGACAGAAACACTGAAGCTTTCTTT.

The CDR3 DNA reads TGCAGTGCTAGAGATCATCGCCAGGCTTGGGACTATGGCTACACCTTC. This codes for CSARDHRQAWDYGYTF. The chain couples TRBV20-1 to TRBJ1-2; D remains unclear. The CDR3 loop spans 16 amino acids. Per germline, CDR1 DFQATT and CDR2 SNEGSKA (reference sequence). V lost 0 bases and J lost 3, with 17 bases in between.

This clonotype appeared a few times. The J gene is TRBJ2-2, the V gene TRBV20-1, with a tentative D call TRBD1 (6 bases). The germline V gene has CDR1 DFQATT and CDR2 SNEGSKA (reference sequence). V was trimmed by 6 bases and J by 5 bases, leaving 16 bases between them. This CDR3 is 14 amino acids long. CDR3 in amino acids: CSAGRTVGTGELFF. The CDR3 bases are TGCAGTGCAGGACGGACAGTCGGAACCGGGGAGCTGTTTTTT.

CDR3 amino acids: CASSLAGTLLNTEAFF. The DNA for the CDR3 is TGCGCCAGCAGCTTGGCCGGCACCTTATTGAACACTGAAGCTTTCTTT. The V and J genes are TRBV5-1 and TRBJ1-1; no definite D call. Trimming removed 0 bases at V and 0 bases at J, with 12 bases between. Germline loops: CDR1 SGHRS, CDR2 YFSETQ. The CDR3 spans 16 residues.

The chain has TRBV7-2 and TRBJ1-5, with D tentatively TRBD1 (6 bases). Germline values: CDR1 SGHTA, CDR2 FQGNSA. Trimming took off 5 bases at V and 0 bases at J, with 11 bases between the two ends. This CDR3 is built from 15 residues. CDR3 DNA sequence: TGTGCCAGCAGCGCACAGGGATATAGCAATCAGCCCCAGCATTTT. Residues: CASSAQGYSNQPQHF.

The table lists this clonotype with many counts. The chain links TRBV7-2 to TRBJ2-1, with a possible D match to TRBD2 (5 bases). The V and J ends lost 4 bases and 7 bases respectively, with 11 bases between them. CDR1 SGHTA and CDR2 FQGNSA come from the germline V gene. The CDR3 is 13 amino acids. DNA for the CDR3: TGTGCCAGCAGCTCCTCTAGCTGGAATGAGCAGTTCTTC. The encoded protein is CASSSSSWNEQFF.

The CDR3 spells CASSQVGGRRAFF. CDR3 coding DNA: TGCGCCAGCAGCCAAGTGGGCGGCCGCCGGGCTTTCTTT. The chain joins TRBV4-1 to TRBJ1-1; no clear D. Between the trimmed V and J ends, which lost 1 base and 11 bases, there was a span of 14 bases. CDR1 and CDR2 (germline): MGHRA, YSYEKL. The CDR3 sequence is 13 residues long.